The 14 T cell receptor beta chains below were found in one sample sequenced in a study of beta chain features in type 1 diabetes (dated by TCRdb to the late 2010s). The library was made by the immunoSEQ multiplex PCR assay. The High Capacity cDNA Reverse Transcription Kit was used to reverse transcribe all of the isolated RNA, meaning that expressed TCRB transcripts were what got sequenced. Held by TCRdb, this immuneACCESS table contains in-frame sequences only and omits some clones. Under half of the omission traces to an unresolved V gene where checked; the cause of the rest is unknown. This sample gives approximately 400,000 clones in total; roughly 15% of them show up just once. The ten largest clones add up to under 0.02% of the sample. Sequenced input: naive CD4+ T cells from blood. The sample's cell subset or site, from its label and the paper: true naive CD4+ T cells. These TCRs come from a woman aged 18 to 35 in good health.

This clone was seen a handful of times. The chain employs TRBV7-2 and TRBJ2-7; the match to TRBD1 covers 11 bases. The V gene end was trimmed by 6 bases and the J gene end by 6 bases; junction bases not matched to a gene: 7. There are 14 residues in the CDR3. Per germline, CDR1 SGHTA and CDR2 FQGNSA. DNA of the CDR3: TGTGCCAGCAGGTTCGGACAGGGGGCGAGCGAGCAGTACTTC. Amino acids: CASRFGQGASEQYF.

J is TRBJ1-1 and V is TRBV10-3, with D uncertain. Trimming pared 3 bases from V and 4 bases from J, leaving 15 bases between. Germline V gives CDR1 ENHRY, CDR2 SYGVKD. The CDR3 has 15 residues. CDR3 amino acids: CAISDTWGGSTEAFF. As DNA, the CDR3 is TGTGCCATCAGTGACACTTGGGGAGGGAGCACTGAAGCTTTCTTT.

This clone was counted a few times. This chain connects TRBV11-2 to TRBJ1-5; no reliable D call. Germline V gene data show CDR1 as SGHAT and CDR2 as FQNNGV. Trimming cost V 4 bases and J 0 bases, with 7 bases left between them. The CDR3 consists of 14 residues. The CDR3 region has the DNA TGTGCCAGCAGCTCCAGGTATAGCAATCAGCCCCAGCATTTT. Translating it yields CASSSRYSNQPQHF.

CDR3 nucleotides: TGCAGCGTTGCACAGGGGGGTGAAAAACTGTTTTTT. The encoded protein is CSVAQGGEKLFF. The chain couples TRBV29-1 to TRBJ1-4; 8 nucleotides match TRBD1. The length of the CDR3 is 12 residues. CDR1 SQVTM and CDR2 ANQGSEA come from the germline V gene. The trim removed 4 bases at V and 7 bases at J, leaving 2 bases unmatched.

The genes are TRBV30 and TRBJ2-7; 12 positions agree with TRBD2. This CDR3 spans 14 amino acids. With V trimmed by 3 bases and J by 5 bases, 5 bases remained unmatched. Looked up from germline, CDR1 is GTSNPN and CDR2 is SVGIG (reference sequence). The CDR3 DNA is TGTGCCTGGAGAAGACGACTAGCGGGAGACGAGCAGTACTTC. Translated: CAWRRRLAGDEQYF.

In its sample, this clone was seen a few times. The chain's CDR3 is CASSLTGQLSTDTQYF. CDR3 DNA sequence: TGTGCCAGCAGCTTAACGGGACAGTTGAGCACAGATACGCAGTATTTT. The gene calls are TRBV7-9 and TRBJ2-3; 7 bases map to TRBD1. After removal of 2 bases from V and 0 bases from J, the junction contained 5 bases not matched to a gene. Germline lookup yields CDR1 SEHNR and CDR2 FQNEAQ (reference sequence). The length of the CDR3 is 16 residues.

The chain joins TRBV28 to TRBJ2-7; perhaps TRBD1 as D (5 bases). Trimming took off 2 bases at V and 1 base at J, with 12 bases between the two ends. Germline CDR1 and CDR2: MDHEN and SYDVKM. The CDR3 length is 15 residues. CDR3 region: CASSLVVAGSYEQYF. The CDR3 DNA sequence: TGTGCCAGCAGTTTAGTGGTGGCAGGGTCCTACGAGCAGTACTTC.

J is TRBJ2-7 and V is TRBV7-9; weak D call: TRBD1 (6 bases). Germline V lookup: CDR1 SEHNR, CDR2 FQNEAQ (reference sequence). There are 15 residues in the CDR3. Trimming pared 5 bases from V and 5 bases from J, leaving 19 bases between. CDR3 bases: TGTGCCAGCAGCATAGACCCATTCAGGGGCCACGAGCAGTACTTC. It yields the protein CASSIDPFRGHEQYF.

The chain uses TRBV2 and TRBJ2-5; the D gene is possibly TRBD1 (5 bases). V dropped 1 base and J dropped 4 bases, with 13 bases sitting between them. The CDR3 sequence is 15 residues long. Germline V CDR1 and CDR2: SNHLY, FYNNEI. The CDR3 sequence is CASSEEQGLGETQYF. As DNA, the CDR3 is TGTGCCAGCAGTGAAGAGCAGGGATTAGGAGAGACCCAGTACTTC.

This clone was seen a few times. The chain uses TRBV9 and TRBJ2-1, with D possibly TRBD2 on 5 matching bases. The CDR3 sequence is 14 residues long. In germline, CDR1 is SGDLS, CDR2 YYNGEE. V was trimmed by 0 bases and J by 6 bases, leaving 10 bases between them. This CDR3 is CASSVVAAGNEQFF. CDR3 bases: TGTGCCAGCAGCGTAGTGGCGGCGGGCAATGAGCAGTTCTTC.

The CDR3 DNA reads as TGCGCCAGCAGCCAGGATGGGACTAGCGGGATTAGGGATGAGCAGTTCTTC. Encoded protein: CASSQDGTSGIRDEQFF. The chain combines TRBV4-3 with TRBJ2-1; TRBD2 agrees at 13 bases. The ends lost 3 bases at V and 8 bases at J; junction bases unmatched: 10. This CDR3 has 17 amino acids. The germline V gene has CDR1 LGHNA and CDR2 YSLEER.

The chain has TRBV30 and TRBJ1-5, with D perhaps matching TRBD1 (5 bases). In germline, CDR1 is GTSNPN, CDR2 SVGIG (reference sequence). The germline V and J ends were trimmed by 0 bases and 6 bases, with 9 bases remaining between them. The CDR3 runs 13 residues. In DNA, the CDR3 is TGTGCCTGGAGTGTACAGGAGGGTCAGCCCCAGCATTTT. It yields the protein CAWSVQEGQPQHF.

The chain uses TRBV30 and TRBJ1-2; 7 bases match TRBD1. The CDR3 loop spans 14 amino acids. CDR1 and CDR2 from the germline V gene are GTSNPN and SVGIG (reference sequence). V trimming: 4 bases; J trimming: 2 bases; junction bases outside the gene matches: 7. As DNA, the CDR3 is TGTGCCTGGACCGGACAGGCGGCGAACTATGGCTACACCTTC. Protein: CAWTGQAANYGYTF.

Only a few counts were recorded for this clone. The genes are TRBV2 and TRBJ1-5; 11 bases are shared with TRBD1. The V gene's germline CDR1 is SNHLY and CDR2 FYNNEI. J gave up 6 bases and V 7 bases, and 5 bases lay outside the gene matches. This CDR3 comprises 14 residues. In nucleotides, the CDR3 is TGTGCCAGCACCGGACAGGGGGCAGGTCAGCCCCAGCATTTT. Translating it yields CASTGQGAGQPQHF. Full variable domain (rest looked up from reference TRBV2 and TRBJ1-5): EPEVTQTPSHQVTQMGQEVILRCVPISNHLYFYWYRQILGQKVEFLVSFYNNEISEKSEIFDDQFSVERPDGSNFTLKIRSTKLEDSAMYFCASTGQGAGQPQHFGDGTRLSIL.